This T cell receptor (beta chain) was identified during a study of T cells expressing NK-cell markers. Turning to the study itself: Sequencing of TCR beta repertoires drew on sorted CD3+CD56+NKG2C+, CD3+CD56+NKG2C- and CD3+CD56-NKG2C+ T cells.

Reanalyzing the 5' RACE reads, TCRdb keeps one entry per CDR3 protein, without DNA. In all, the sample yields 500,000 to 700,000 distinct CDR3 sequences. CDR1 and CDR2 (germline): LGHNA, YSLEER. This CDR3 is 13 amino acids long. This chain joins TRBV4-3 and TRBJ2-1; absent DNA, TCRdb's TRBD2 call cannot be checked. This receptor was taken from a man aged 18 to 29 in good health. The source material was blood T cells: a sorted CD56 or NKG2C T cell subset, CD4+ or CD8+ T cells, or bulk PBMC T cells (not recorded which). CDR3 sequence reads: CASSQESQGPWFF.